A single TCR beta chain is shown here with its context. What it binds is unknown. Germline V gene lookup returns CDR1 SGHTA and CDR2 FQGNSA. The V gene end was trimmed by 6 bases and the J gene end by 2 bases; junction bases not matched to a gene: 2. This CDR3 is built from 13 residues. The entirety of the isolated RNA underwent reverse transcription, so expressed TCRB transcripts were sequenced. Generated by immunoSEQ multiplex PCR, the TCRdb table keeps only in-frame clones and is missing some. The table shows roughly 340,000 clones, with roughly 12% occurring only once. The entry originates in a study of beta chain features in type 1 diabetes. Points from the study as a whole: Shortening that was moderate but significant affected the TCRB CDR3s of Type 1 diabetes patients in all four CD4+ subsets.

The rearrangement uses TRBV7-2 and TRBJ2-3; 7 positions match TRBD2. The sequenced sample consisted of naive CD4+ T cells from blood. This receptor was identified in a young woman with type 1 diabetes. CDR3 nucleotide sequence: TGTGCCAGCAGGCGGGGGAACACAGATACGCAGTATTTT. Translated, it gives CASRRGNTDTQYF.